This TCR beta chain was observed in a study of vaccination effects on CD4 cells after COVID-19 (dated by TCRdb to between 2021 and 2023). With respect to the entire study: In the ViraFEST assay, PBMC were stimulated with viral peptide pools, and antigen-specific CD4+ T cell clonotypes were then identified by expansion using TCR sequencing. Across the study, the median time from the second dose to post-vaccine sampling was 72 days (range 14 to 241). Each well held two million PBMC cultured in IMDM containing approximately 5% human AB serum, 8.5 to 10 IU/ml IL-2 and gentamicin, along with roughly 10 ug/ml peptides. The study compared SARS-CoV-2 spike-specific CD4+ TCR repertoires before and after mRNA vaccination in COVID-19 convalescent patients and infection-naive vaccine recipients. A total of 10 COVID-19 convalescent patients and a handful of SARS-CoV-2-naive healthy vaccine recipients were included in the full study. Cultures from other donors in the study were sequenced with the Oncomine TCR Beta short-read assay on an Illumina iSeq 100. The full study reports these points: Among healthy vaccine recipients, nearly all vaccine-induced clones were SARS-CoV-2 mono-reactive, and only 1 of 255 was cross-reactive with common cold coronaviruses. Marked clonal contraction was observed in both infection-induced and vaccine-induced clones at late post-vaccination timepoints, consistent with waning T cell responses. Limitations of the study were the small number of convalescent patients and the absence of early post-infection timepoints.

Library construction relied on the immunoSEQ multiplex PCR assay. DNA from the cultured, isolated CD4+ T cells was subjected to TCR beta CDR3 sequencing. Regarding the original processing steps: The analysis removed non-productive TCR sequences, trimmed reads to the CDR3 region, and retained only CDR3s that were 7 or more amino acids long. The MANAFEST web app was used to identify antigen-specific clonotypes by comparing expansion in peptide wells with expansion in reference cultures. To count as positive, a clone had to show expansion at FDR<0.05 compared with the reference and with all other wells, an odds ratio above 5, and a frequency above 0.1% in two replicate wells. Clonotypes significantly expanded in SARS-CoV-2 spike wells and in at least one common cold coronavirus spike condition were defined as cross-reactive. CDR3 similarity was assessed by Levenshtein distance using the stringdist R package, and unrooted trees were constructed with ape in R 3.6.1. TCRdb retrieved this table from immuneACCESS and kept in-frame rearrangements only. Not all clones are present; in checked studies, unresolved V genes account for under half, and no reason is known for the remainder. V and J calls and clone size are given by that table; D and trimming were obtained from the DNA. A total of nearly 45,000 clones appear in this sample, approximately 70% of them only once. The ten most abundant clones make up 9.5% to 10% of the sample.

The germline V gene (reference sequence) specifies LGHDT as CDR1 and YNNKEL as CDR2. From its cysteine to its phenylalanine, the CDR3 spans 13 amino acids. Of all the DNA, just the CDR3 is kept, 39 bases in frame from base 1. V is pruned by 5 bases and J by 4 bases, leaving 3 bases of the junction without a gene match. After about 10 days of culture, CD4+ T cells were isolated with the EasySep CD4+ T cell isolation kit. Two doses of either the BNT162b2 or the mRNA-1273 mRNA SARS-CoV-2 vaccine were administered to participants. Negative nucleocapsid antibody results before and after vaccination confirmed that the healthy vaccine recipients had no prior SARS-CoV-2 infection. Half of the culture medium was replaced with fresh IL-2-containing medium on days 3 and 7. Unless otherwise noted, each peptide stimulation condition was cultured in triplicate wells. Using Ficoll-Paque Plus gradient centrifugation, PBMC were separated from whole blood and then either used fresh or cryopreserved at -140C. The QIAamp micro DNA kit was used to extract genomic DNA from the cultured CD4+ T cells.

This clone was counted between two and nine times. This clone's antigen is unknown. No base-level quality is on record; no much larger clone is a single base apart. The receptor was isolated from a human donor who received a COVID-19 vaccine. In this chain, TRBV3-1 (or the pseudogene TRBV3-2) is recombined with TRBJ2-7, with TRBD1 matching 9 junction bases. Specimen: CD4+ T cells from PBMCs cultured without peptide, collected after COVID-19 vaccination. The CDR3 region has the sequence CASSGDRVYEQYF. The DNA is TGTGCCAGCAGCGGGGACAGGGTTTACGAGCAGTACTTC.